This T cell receptor (beta chain) originates from a study of Graves' ophthalmopathy and Graves' hyperthyroidism. The wider study: Ophthalmopathy not arising within 18 months of follow-up defined hyperthyroidism as stable.

Symptoms, serum thyroxine and TRAb, thyroid ultrasound, and orbital computed tomography formed the diagnostic basis. V dropped 2 bases and J dropped 5 bases, with 7 bases sitting between them. The CDR3 totals 13 residues. Germline-derived CDR1 and CDR2 are SGDLS and YYNGEE. The table lists this clonotype with many counts. The antigen is not known. From RNA, the CDR3 regions of TCR beta chains were amplified and sequenced. HTBI primers served in a first-round RT-PCR, which a second-round multiplex PCR followed. TCRdb re-called the multiplex PCR reads with MiXCR, one entry per CDR3 protein. The sample shows some 1.1 million distinct CDR3 sequences, about two fifths of them seen only once. Study conclusions and caveats: Thyroid clonotypes that were expanded above 0.001 frequency mostly also appeared in blood.

V and J are TRBV9 and TRBJ2-2; D gene unclear. Specimen: peripheral blood or thyroid tissue (not recorded which). The sequence was obtained from an adult man with Graves' hyperthyroidism. CDR3 sequence (DNA): TGTGCCAGCAGCGTTTTAAGTACCGGGGAGCTGTTTTTT. Protein product: CASSVLSTGELFF. Full variable domain (remainder filled in from reference TRBV9 and TRBJ2-2): DSGVTQTPKHLITATGQRVTLRCSPRSGDLSVYWYQQSLDQGLQFLIQYYNGEERAKGNILERFSAQQFPDLHSELNLSSLELGDSALYFCASSVLSTGELFFGEGSRLTVL.